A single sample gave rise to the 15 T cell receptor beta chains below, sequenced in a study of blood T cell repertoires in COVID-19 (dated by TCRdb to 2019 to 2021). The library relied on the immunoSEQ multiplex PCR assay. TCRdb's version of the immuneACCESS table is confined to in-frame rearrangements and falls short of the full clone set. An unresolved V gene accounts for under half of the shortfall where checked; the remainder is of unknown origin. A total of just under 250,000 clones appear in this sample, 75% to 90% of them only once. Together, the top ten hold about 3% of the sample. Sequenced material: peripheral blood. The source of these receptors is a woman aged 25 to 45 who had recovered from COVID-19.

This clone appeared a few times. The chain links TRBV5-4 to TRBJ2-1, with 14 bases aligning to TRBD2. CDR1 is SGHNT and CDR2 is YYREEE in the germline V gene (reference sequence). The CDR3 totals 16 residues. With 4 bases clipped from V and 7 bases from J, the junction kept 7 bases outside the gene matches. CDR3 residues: CASSQWTSGGLNEQFF. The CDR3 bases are TGTGCCAGCAGCCAATGGACTAGCGGGGGGCTAAATGAGCAGTTCTTC.

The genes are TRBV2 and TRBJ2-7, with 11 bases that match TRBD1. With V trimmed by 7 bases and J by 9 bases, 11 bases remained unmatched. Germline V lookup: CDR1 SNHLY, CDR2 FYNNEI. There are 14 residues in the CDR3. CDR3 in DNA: TGTGCCAGCAAACCAGGACAGGGGGCAGGAGGGCAGTACTTC. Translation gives CASKPGQGAGGQYF.

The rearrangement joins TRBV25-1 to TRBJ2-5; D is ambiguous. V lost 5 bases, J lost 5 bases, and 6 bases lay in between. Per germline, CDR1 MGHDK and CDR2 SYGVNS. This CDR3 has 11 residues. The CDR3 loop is CASSLEETQYF. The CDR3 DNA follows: TGTGCCAGCAGTCTGGAGGAGACCCAGTACTTC.

The CDR3 DNA follows: TGCAGTGTTCACAGGGTCAACGAGCAGTACTTC. The encoded protein is CSVHRVNEQYF. The V and J genes are TRBV20-1 and TRBJ2-7; D might be TRBD1 (6 bases). This CDR3 is built from 11 residues. V lost 7 bases and J 5 bases, leaving 12 bases between the germline ends. Germline CDR1 and CDR2: DFQATT and SNEGSKA (reference sequence).

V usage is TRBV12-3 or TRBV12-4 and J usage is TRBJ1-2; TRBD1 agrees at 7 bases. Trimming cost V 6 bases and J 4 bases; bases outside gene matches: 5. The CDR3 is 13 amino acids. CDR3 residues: CASRPGQVYGYTF. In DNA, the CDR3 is TGTGCCAGCAGACCCGGACAGGTCTATGGCTACACCTTC.

The CDR3 DNA follows: TGTGCCACCGTAAAGGAGCCACGGGAAAAACTGTTTTTT. It is translated as CATVKEPREKLFF. The J gene is TRBJ1-4, the V gene TRBV10-3; D call uncertain. The CDR3 sequence is 13 residues long. Trimming pared 10 bases from V and 8 bases from J, leaving 17 bases between. CDR1 ENHRY and CDR2 SYGVKD come from the germline V gene.

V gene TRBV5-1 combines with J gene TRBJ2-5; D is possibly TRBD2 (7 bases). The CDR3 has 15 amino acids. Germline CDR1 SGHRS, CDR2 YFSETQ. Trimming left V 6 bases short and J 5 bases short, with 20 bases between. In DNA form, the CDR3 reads TGCGCCAGCATCGACAAGGCGGGGGCTGGGGAGACCCAGTACTTC. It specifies CASIDKAGAGETQYF.

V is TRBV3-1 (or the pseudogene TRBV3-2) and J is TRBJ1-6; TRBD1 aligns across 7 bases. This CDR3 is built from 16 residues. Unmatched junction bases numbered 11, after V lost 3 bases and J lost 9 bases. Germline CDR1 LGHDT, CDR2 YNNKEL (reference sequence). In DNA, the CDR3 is TGTGCCAGCAGCCAGAAGGGACAGACCAATGGTTCACCCCTCCACTTT. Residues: CASSQKGQTNGSPLHF.

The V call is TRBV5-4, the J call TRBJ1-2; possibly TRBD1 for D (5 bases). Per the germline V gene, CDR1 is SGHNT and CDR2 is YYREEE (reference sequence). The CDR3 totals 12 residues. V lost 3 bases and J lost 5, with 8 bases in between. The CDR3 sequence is CASSSTDYGYTF. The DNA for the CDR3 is TGTGCCAGCAGCTCGACAGATTATGGCTACACCTTC.

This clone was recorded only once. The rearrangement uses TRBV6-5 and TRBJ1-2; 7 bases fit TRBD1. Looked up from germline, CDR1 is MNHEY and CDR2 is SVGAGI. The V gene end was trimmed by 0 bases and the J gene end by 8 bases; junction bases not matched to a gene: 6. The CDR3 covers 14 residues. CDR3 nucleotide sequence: TGTGCCAGCAGTTACTCGGGCAGGGGGAAGGGCTACACCTTC. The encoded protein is CASSYSGRGKGYTF.

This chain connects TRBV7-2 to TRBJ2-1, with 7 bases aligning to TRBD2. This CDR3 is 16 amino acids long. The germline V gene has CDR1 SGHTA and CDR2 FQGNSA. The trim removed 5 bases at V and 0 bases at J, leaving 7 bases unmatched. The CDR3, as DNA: TGTGCCAGCAGCCCGGGGGGATTGAGCTCCTACAATGAGCAGTTCTTC. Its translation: CASSPGGLSSYNEQFF.

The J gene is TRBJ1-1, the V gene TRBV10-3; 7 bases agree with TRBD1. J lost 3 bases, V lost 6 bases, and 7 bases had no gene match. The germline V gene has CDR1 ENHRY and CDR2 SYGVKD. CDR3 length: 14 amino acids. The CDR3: CAIRSGTADTEAFF. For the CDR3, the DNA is TGTGCCATCAGATCCGGGACAGCGGACACTGAAGCTTTCTTT.

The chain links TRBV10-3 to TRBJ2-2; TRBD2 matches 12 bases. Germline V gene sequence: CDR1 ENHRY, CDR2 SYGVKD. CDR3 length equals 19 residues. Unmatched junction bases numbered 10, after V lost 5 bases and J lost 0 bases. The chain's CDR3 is CAISQWTSGNDANTGELFF. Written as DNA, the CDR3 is TGTGCCATCAGTCAATGGACTAGCGGGAACGACGCGAACACCGGGGAGCTGTTTTTT.

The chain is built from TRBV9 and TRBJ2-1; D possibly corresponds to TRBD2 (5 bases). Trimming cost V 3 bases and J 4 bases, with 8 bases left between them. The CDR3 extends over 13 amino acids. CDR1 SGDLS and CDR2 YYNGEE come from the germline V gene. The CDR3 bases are TGTGCCAGCAGCGCACGGACTTACAATGAGCAGTTCTTC. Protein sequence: CASSARTYNEQFF.

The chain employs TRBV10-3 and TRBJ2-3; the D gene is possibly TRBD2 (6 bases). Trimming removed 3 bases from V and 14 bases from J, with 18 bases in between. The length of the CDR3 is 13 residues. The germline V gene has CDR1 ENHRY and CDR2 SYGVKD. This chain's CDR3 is CAISDHGTDFPYF. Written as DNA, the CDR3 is TGTGCCATCAGTGACCACGGGACTGATTTTCCGTATTTT.